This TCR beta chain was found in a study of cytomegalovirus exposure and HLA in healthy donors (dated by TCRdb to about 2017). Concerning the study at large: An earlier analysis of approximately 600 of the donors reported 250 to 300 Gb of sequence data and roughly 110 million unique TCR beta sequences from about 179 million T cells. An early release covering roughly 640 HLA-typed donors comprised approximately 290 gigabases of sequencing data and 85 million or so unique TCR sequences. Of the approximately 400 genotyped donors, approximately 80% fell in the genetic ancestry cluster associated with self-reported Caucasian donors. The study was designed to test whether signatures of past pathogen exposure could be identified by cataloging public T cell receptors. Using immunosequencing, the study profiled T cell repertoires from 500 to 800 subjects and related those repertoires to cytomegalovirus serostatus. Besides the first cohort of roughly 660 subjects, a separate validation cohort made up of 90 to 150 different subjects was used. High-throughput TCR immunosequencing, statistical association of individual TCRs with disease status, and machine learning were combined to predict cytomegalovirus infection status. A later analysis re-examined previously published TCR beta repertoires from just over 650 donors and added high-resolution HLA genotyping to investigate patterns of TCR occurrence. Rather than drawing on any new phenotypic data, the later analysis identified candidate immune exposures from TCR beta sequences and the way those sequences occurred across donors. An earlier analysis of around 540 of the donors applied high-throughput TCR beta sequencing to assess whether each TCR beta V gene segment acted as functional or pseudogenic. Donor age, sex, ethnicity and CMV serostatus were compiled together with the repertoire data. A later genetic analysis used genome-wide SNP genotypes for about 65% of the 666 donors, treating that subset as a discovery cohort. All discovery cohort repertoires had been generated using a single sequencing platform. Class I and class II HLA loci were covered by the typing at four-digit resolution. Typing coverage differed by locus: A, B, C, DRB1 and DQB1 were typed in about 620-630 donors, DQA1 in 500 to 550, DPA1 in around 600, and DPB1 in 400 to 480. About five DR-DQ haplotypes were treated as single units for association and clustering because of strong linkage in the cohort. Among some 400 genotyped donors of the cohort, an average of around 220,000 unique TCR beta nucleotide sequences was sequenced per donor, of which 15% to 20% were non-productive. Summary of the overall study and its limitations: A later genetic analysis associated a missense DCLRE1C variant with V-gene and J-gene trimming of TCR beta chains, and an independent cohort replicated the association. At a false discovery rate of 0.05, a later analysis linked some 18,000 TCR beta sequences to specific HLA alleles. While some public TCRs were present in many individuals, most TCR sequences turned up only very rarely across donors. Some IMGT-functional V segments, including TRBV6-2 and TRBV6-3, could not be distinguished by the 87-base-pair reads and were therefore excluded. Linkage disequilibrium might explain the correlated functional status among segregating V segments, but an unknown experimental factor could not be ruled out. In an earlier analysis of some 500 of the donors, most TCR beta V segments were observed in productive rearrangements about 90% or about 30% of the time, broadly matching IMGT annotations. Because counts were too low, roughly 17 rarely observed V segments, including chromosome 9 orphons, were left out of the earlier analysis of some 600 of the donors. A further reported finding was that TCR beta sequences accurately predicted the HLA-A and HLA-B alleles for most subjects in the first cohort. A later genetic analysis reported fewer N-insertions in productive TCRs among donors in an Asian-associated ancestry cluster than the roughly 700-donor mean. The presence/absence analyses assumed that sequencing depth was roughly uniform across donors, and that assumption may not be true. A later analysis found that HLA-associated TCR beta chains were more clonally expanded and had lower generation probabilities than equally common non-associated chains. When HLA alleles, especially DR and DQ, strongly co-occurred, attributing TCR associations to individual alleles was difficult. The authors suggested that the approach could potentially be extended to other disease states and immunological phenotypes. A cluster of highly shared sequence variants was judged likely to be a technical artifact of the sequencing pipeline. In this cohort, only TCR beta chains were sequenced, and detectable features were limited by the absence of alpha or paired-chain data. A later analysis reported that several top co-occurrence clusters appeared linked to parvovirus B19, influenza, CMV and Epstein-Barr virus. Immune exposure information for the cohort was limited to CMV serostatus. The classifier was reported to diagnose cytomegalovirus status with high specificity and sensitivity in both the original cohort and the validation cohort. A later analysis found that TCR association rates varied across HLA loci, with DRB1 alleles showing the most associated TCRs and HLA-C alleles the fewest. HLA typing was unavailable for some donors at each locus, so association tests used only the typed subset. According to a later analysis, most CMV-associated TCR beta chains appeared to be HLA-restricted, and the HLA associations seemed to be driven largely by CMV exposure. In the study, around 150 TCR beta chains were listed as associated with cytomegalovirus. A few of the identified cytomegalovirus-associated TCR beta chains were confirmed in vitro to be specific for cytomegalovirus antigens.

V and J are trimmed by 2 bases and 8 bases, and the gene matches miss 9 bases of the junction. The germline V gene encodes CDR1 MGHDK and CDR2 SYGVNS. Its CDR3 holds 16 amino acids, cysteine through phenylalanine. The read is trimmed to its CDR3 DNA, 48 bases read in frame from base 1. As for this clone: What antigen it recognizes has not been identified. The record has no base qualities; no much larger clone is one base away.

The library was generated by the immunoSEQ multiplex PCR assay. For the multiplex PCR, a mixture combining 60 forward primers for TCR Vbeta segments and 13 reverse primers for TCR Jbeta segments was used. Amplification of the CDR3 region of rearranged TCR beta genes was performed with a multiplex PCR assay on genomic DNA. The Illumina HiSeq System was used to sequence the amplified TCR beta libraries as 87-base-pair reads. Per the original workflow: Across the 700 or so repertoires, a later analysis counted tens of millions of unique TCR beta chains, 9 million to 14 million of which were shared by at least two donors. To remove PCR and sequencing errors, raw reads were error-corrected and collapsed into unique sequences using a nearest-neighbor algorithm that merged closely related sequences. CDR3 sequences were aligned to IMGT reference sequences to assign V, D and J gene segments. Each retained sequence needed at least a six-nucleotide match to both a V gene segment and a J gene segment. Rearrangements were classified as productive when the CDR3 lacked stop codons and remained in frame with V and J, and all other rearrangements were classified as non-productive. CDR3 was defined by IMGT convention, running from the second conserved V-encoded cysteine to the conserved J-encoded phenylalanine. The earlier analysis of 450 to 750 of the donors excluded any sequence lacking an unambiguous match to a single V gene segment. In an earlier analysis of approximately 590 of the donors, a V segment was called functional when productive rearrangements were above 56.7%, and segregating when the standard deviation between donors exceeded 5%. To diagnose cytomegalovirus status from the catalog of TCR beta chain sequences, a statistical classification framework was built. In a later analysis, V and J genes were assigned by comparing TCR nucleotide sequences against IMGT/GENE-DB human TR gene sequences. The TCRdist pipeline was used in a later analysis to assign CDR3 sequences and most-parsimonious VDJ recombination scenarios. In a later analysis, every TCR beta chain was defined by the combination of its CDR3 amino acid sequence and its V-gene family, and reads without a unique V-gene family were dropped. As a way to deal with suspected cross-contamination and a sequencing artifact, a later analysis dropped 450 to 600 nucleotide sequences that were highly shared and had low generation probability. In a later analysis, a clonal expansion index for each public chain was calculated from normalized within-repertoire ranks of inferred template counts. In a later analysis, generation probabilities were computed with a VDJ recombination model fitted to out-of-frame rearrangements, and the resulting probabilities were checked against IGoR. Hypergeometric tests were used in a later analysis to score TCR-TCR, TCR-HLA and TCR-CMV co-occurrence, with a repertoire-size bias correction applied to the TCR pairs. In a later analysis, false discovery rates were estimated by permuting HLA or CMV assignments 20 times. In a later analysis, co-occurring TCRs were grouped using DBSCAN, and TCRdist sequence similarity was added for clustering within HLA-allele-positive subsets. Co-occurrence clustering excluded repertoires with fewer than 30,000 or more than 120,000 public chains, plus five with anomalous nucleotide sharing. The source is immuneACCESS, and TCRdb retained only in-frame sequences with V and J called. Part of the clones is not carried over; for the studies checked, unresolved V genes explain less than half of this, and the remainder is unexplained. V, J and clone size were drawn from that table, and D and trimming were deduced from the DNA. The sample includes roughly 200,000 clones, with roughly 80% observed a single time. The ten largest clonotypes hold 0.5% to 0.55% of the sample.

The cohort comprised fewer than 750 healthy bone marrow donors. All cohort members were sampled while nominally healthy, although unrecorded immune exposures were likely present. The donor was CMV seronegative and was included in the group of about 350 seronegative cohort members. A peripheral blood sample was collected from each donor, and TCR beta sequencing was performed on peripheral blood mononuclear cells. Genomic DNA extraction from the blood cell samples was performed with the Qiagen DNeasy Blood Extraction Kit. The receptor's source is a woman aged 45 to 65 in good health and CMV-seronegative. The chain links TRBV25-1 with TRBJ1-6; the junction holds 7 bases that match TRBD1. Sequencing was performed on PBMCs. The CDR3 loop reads CASSEGGRGVYSPLHF. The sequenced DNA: TGTGCCAGCAGTGAAGGCGGCAGGGGGGTCTATTCACCCCTCCACTTT.